The next 26 T cell receptor beta chains were all read from a single sample in a study of blood T cell repertoires in COVID-19. Profiling relied on immunoSEQ multiplex PCR, and the TCRdb table lists in-frame clones only, not all of them. Of a few hundred thousand clones listed, about 92% were seen once; the top ten hold around a sixth. The sample comprised PBMCs or T cells enriched from blood (not recorded which). Receptors were obtained from a woman in her 30s who had recovered from COVID-19.

The J gene is TRBJ1-1, the V gene TRBV6-5; D might be TRBD1 (6 bases). The V end lost 7 bases, the J end lost 1 base, and 13 bases lay between the germline ends. Germline V CDR1 and CDR2: MNHEY, SVGAGI. This CDR3 spans 14 amino acids. CDR3 sequence: CASKAGVENTEAFF. The CDR3 region has the DNA TGTGCCAGCAAGGCAGGGGTGGAGAACACTGAAGCTTTCTTT.

The chain has TRBV28 and TRBJ1-4, with TRBD1 matching 7 bases. The V gene's germline CDR1 is MDHEN and CDR2 SYDVKM. V was clipped by 3 bases and J by 4 bases; unmatched bases: 5. CDR3 length: 15 amino acids. The CDR3 DNA reads TGTGCCAGCAGTTTTCTGCAGGGGGATAATGAAAAACTGTTTTTT. This encodes CASSFLQGDNEKLFF.

With regard to this clone: At the DNA level, this CDR3 is encoded by other sequences in the same sample as well. This sequence joins TRBV28 and TRBJ1-5; no clear D gene. The CDR3 loop spans 11 amino acids. V lost 5 bases and J 4 bases, leaving 3 bases between the germline ends. Per germline, CDR1 MDHEN and CDR2 SYDVKM. The CDR3 region is CASSRNQPQHF. The DNA of the CDR3 is TGTGCCAGCAGTCGTAATCAGCCCCAGCATTTT.

V and J are TRBV23-1 and TRBJ2-7, with TRBD1 identical over 8 bases. TRBV23-1 is identified as an open reading frame with a role that is uncertain. This CDR3 has 16 amino acids. The V and J ends lost 4 bases and 1 base, in that order; junction bases with no gene match: 9. CDR3 protein: CASSLDGQGSSYEQYF. CDR3 sequence (DNA): TGCGCCAGCAGTCTTGACGGACAGGGTAGTTCCTACGAGCAGTACTTC.

The rearrangement uses TRBV5-4 and TRBJ2-7; 7 bases are a match to TRBD1. The CDR3 consists of 15 residues. From germline, CDR1 is SGHNT and CDR2 YYREEE (reference sequence). V lost 5 bases to trimming and J lost 5 bases; unmatched junction nucleotides: 13. CDR3 sequence reads: CASSPESGGANEQYF. In DNA, the CDR3 is TGTGCCAGCAGTCCGGAGTCAGGGGGTGCAAACGAGCAGTACTTC.

The genes are TRBV2 and TRBJ2-2; 8 bases match TRBD2. J was trimmed by 5 bases and V by 6 bases; bases with no gene match: 14. Germline V gives CDR1 SNHLY, CDR2 FYNNEI. This CDR3 region has 17 residues. In nucleotides, the CDR3 is TGTGCCAGCAGGCGGGGGGCCTTCCTTGACCTTACCGGGGAGCTGTTTTTT. It encodes CASRRGAFLDLTGELFF.

The V call is TRBV28, the J call TRBJ1-5; 7 bases fit TRBD1. CDR3 size: 15 residues. V lost 4 bases, J lost 4 bases, and 7 bases stayed unmatched. Germline CDR1 reads MDHEN; CDR2 reads SYDVKM. The CDR3 DNA reads as TGTGCCAGCAGTTGGGGCAGGGGGAGGAATCAGCCCCAGCATTTT. This codes for CASSWGRGRNQPQHF.

The CDR3 is CASSLESGQPQHF. For the CDR3, the DNA is TGCGCCAGCAGCTTGGAGTCGGGACAGCCCCAGCATTTT. The rearrangement joins TRBV5-1 to TRBJ1-5; D is uncertain. This CDR3 spans 13 amino acids. The V end was cut by 0 bases, the J end by 7 bases, with 8 bases between. Germline CDR1 is SGHRS and CDR2 is YFSETQ.

This chain connects TRBV27 to TRBJ2-1; 12 bases are a match to TRBD2. The CDR3 is made up of 16 amino acids. Germline V lookup: CDR1 MNHEY, CDR2 SMNVEV (reference sequence). The J segment lost 6 bases and the V segment lost 3 bases, leaving 6 bases of the junction unmatched. The CDR3 DNA reads TGTGCCAGCAGTTTCTATCTAGCGGGAGGGCCCAATGAGCAGTTCTTC. Amino acids: CASSFYLAGGPNEQFF.

This rearrangement joins TRBV24-1 to TRBJ2-4; 7 positions agree with TRBD2. This CDR3 has 15 residues. Germline-derived CDR1 and CDR2 are KGHDR and SFDVKD. Trimming cost V 4 bases and J 8 bases; bases outside gene matches: 10. CDR3 sequence: CATSDSRGMDYIQYF. CDR3 sequence (DNA): TGTGCCACCAGTGACTCGCGGGGGATGGACTACATTCAGTACTTC.

This clone was seen a single time. The V gene is TRBV6-5, the J gene TRBJ2-5, with 7 bases aligning to TRBD1. CDR3 length equals 14 residues. The germline gives CDR1 MNHEY, CDR2 SVGAGI. Trimming cost V 2 bases and J 4 bases; bases outside gene matches: 4. CDR3 sequence (DNA): TGTGCCAGCAGTTACGGTTACAGGGGAGAGACCCAGTACTTC. It is translated as CASSYGYRGETQYF.

This clone was seen just once. V usage is TRBV29-1 and J usage is TRBJ1-1; the D gene is possibly TRBD1 (5 bases). Trimming removed 7 bases at V and 3 bases at J, with 12 bases between. The germline gives CDR1 SQVTM, CDR2 ANQGSEA. There are 12 residues in the CDR3. CDR3 nucleotides: TGCAGCGCATTTTTAGGGGACACTGAAGCTTTCTTT. This encodes CSAFLGDTEAFF.

The chain links TRBV5-1 to TRBJ1-1; D not resolved. Per the germline V gene, CDR1 is SGHRS and CDR2 is YFSETQ. This CDR3 has 11 amino acids. V lost 5 bases to trimming and J lost 6 bases, with 8 bases between them. For the CDR3, the DNA is TGCGCCAGCAGATCAGTCGCTGAAGCTTTCTTT. As protein: CASRSVAEAFF. The full variable domain, with the rest looked up from reference TRBV5-1 and TRBJ1-1, is KAGVTQTPRYLIKTRGQQVTLSCSPISGHRSVSWYQQTPGQGLQFLFEYFSETQRNKGNFPGRFSGRQFSNSRSEMNVSTLELGDSALYLCASRSVAEAFFGQGTRLTVV.

The V and J genes are TRBV3-1 (or the pseudogene TRBV3-2) and TRBJ1-1, with D maybe TRBD1 (6 bases). V was clipped by 4 bases and J by 2 bases, with 11 bases between them. The CDR3 covers 14 residues. Germline-derived CDR1 and CDR2 are LGHDT and YNNKEL (reference sequence). CDR3 in DNA: TGTGCCAGCAGCCCCGGACAGTCAAACACTGAAGCTTTCTTT. Protein product: CASSPGQSNTEAFF.

This chain uses TRBV29-1 with TRBJ1-1, with 7 nucleotides matching TRBD1. The ends lost 2 bases at V and 7 bases at J; junction bases unmatched: 4. The CDR3 has 12 residues. Germline CDR1 SQVTM, CDR2 ANQGSEA. DNA of the CDR3: TGCAGCGTTGAAAATGACAGGGTTGAAGCTTTCTTT. Amino acid sequence: CSVENDRVEAFF.

This clone occurred a few times. The gene calls are TRBV6-2 or TRBV6-3 and TRBJ1-5; 11 positions agree with TRBD1. The germline CDR1 and CDR2 sequences are MNHEY and SVGEGT. The CDR3 has 17 residues. The V and J ends lost 5 bases and 0 bases, in that order; junction bases with no gene match: 6. The CDR3 here is CASSRTGGLYSNQPQHF. Written as DNA, the CDR3 is TGTGCCAGCAGTAGGACAGGGGGCTTATATAGCAATCAGCCCCAGCATTTT.

The chain uses TRBV15 and TRBJ1-5; 9 nucleotides agree with TRBD1. CDR3 length equals 15 residues. V shed 5 bases, J shed 7 bases, and the junction held 9 bases outside the gene matches. Germline values: CDR1 LNHNV, CDR2 YYDKDF (reference sequence). The CDR3 DNA reads TGTGCCACCAGCTTCCGGGACAGGGTGGGCCAGCCCCAGCATTTT. This encodes CATSFRDRVGQPQHF.

The chain recombines TRBV2 with TRBJ1-1; TRBD1 agrees at 9 bases. The CDR3 length is 14 residues. The V and J ends lost 5 bases and 1 base, in that order; junction bases with no gene match: 2. Germline V gene sequence: CDR1 SNHLY, CDR2 FYNNEI. CDR3 residues: CASSWDRANTEAFF. Here the CDR3 DNA reads TGTGCCAGCAGTTGGGACAGGGCGAACACTGAAGCTTTCTTT.

This chain uses TRBV28 with TRBJ2-7, with 7 bases matching TRBD1. The CDR3 has 12 amino acids. Germline CDR1 is MDHEN and CDR2 is SYDVKM. Trimming at V came to 6 bases and at J to 3 bases, leaving 2 bases not matched to a gene. DNA for the CDR3: TGTGCCAGCAGCGGGGACAGCTACGAGCAGTACTTC. It encodes CASSGDSYEQYF.

The chain carries TRBV5-1 and TRBJ2-7, with TRBD1 matching 8 bases. The CDR3 runs 16 residues. The germline gives CDR1 SGHRS, CDR2 YFSETQ. V lost 0 bases, J lost 0 bases, and 5 bases stayed unmatched. CDR3 nucleotide sequence: TGCGCCAGCAGCTTGGCCACGACAGGGGTCTCCTACGAGCAGTACTTC. This translates into CASSLATTGVSYEQYF.

Here the CDR3 reads CASSSSSARSYNEQFF. CDR3 in DNA: TGTGCCAGCAGTTCCTCGTCGGCGAGGTCCTACAATGAGCAGTTCTTC. The chain carries TRBV28 and TRBJ2-1; D is uncertain. This CDR3 region has 16 residues. CDR1 and CDR2 (germline): MDHEN, SYDVKM. Trimming left V 4 bases short and J 1 base short, with 14 bases between.

CDR3 residues: CASSLGTAENTGELFF. The CDR3 coding sequence is TGTGCCAGCAGCCTAGGGACTGCAGAAAACACCGGGGAGCTGTTTTTT. This chain links TRBV7-8 with TRBJ2-2, with a possible D match to TRBD2 (6 bases). Per the germline V gene, CDR1 is SGHVS and CDR2 is FQNEAQ. The CDR3 runs 16 residues. Trimming pared 5 bases from V and 2 bases from J, leaving 15 bases between.

The V and J genes are TRBV2 and TRBJ1-6; 8 nucleotides align to TRBD1. The trim removed 8 bases at V and 8 bases at J, leaving 11 bases unmatched. CDR1 is SNHLY and CDR2 is FYNNEI in the germline V gene. The CDR3 covers 15 residues. CDR3 amino acids: CASRPDRERHSPLHF. The CDR3 DNA reads as TGTGCCAGCCGGCCGGACAGGGAGAGGCATTCACCCCTCCACTTT.

This chain links TRBV5-1 with TRBJ1-1; the match to TRBD1 covers 9 bases. Germline V gene lookup returns CDR1 SGHRS and CDR2 YFSETQ. The V and J ends lost 3 bases and 5 bases, in that order; junction bases with no gene match: 17. This CDR3 spans 18 amino acids. CDR3 protein: CASSYSGGQGIEATEAFF. The CDR3 region has the DNA TGCGCCAGCAGCTACTCCGGGGGACAGGGAATTGAGGCTACTGAAGCTTTCTTT.

V is TRBV7-2 and J is TRBJ1-5, with D uncertain. Germline values: CDR1 SGHTA, CDR2 FQGNSA. V shed 4 bases and J shed 6 bases, with 10 bases lying between them. This CDR3 has 13 amino acids. The CDR3 here is CASSSGIGQPQHF. CDR3 nucleotide sequence: TGTGCCAGCAGCTCGGGGATAGGTCAGCCCCAGCATTTT.

This chain joins TRBV2 and TRBJ1-2, with 7 bases lining up with TRBD1. V was pared by 2 bases and J by 3 bases, with 6 bases of the junction left unmatched. The CDR3 is 15 amino acids. Germline loops: CDR1 SNHLY, CDR2 FYNNEI. CDR3: CASSEPQGFDYGYTF. The CDR3 DNA sequence: TGTGCCAGCAGTGAACCACAGGGGTTTGACTATGGCTACACCTTC. Complete variable domain (other parts from reference TRBV2 and TRBJ1-2): EPEVTQTPSHQVTQMGQEVILRCVPISNHLYFYWYRQILGQKVEFLVSFYNNEISEKSEIFDDQFSVERPDGSNFTLKIRSTKLEDSAMYFCASSEPQGFDYGYTFGSGTRLTVV.